The 18 T cell receptor beta chains listed next were all sequenced from one sample in a study of CD8 T cells in ankylosing spondylitis. TCRdb passed the 5' RACE reads through MiXCR, listing each CDR3 protein once. The sample lists some 240,000 distinct CDR3 sequences, 20% to 30% seen once, with 0.5% to 0.65% in the top ten. The sample taken for sequencing was blood, either unsorted or a sorted T cell fraction (not recorded which). Receptor source: a male donor with ankylosing spondylitis or in good health (not recorded which).

In its sample, this clonotype was seen many times. The chain employs TRBV20-1 and TRBJ2-1; D is ambiguous. There are 14 residues in the CDR3. Germline CDR1 and CDR2: DFQATT and SNEGSKA (reference sequence). Trimming took 3 bases from V and 6 from J, leaving 15 bases between them. The CDR3 bases are TGCAGTGCTAGGGGCGAACTGAAATTCAATGAGCAGTTCTTC. It codes for CSARGELKFNEQFF.

This clonotype was detected many times. The gene calls are TRBV28 and TRBJ1-2; 9 bases are a match to TRBD1. The junction had 3 bases not matched to a gene; V was cut back by 8 bases and J by 8 bases. The CDR3 is 11 amino acids. CDR1 is MDHEN and CDR2 is SYDVKM in the germline V gene. CDR3 protein: CASGDRDGYTF. In nucleotides, the CDR3 is TGTGCCAGCGGGGACAGGGACGGCTACACCTTC.

At least ten counts were recorded for this clonotype. V and J are TRBV12-3 or TRBV12-4 and TRBJ2-1, with D perhaps matching TRBD2 (6 bases). V lost 8 bases and J lost 0, with 14 bases in between. The length of the CDR3 is 15 residues. The CDR3 bases are TGTGCCAGCTTCCCTCGGGGGAACTCCTACAATGAGCAGTTCTTC. Translating gives CASFPRGNSYNEQFF.

This clonotype was seen repeatedly, ten times or more. The rearrangement links TRBV5-1 to TRBJ2-7; TRBD1 aligns across 10 bases. Germline V gene lookup returns CDR1 SGHRS and CDR2 YFSETQ. The CDR3 is made up of 16 amino acids. The ends lost 1 base at V and 7 bases at J; junction bases unmatched: 11. CDR3 coding DNA: TGCGCCAGCAGCTTGACTTCGGGACAGGGGTCCAGTGAGCAGTACTTC. It translates to CASSLTSGQGSSEQYF.

The chain combines TRBV12-3 or TRBV12-4 with TRBJ1-1; D uncertain. CDR3 length: 13 amino acids. The V end was cut by 4 bases, the J end by 4 bases, with 10 bases between. The CDR3 region is CASSSDGSTEAFF. CDR3 DNA: TGTGCCAGCAGTTCGGACGGGAGCACTGAAGCTTTCTTT.

The chain links TRBV10-2 to TRBJ2-5; 8 bases align to TRBD2. Germline-derived CDR1 and CDR2 are WSHSY and SAAADI. The CDR3 runs 14 residues. The J segment lost 2 bases and the V segment lost 9 bases, leaving 8 bases of the junction unmatched. Here the CDR3 reads CASAGGALQETQYF. The CDR3 nucleotides are TGCGCCAGTGCCGGGGGGGCTTTACAAGAGACCCAGTACTTC.

V is TRBV2 and J is TRBJ2-4, with 11 bases aligning to TRBD2. CDR1 SNHLY and CDR2 FYNNEI come from the germline V gene. This CDR3 region has 16 residues. The V segment lost 4 bases and the J segment 2 bases; nucleotides outside the gene matches: 4. The CDR3 nucleotides read TGTGCCAGCAGTGCCGGGACTAGCGGTTCCAAAAACATTCAGTACTTC. It yields the protein CASSAGTSGSKNIQYF.

V and J are TRBV12-3 or TRBV12-4 and TRBJ2-1; D perhaps matches TRBD2 (5 bases). The CDR3 runs 16 residues. V shed 7 bases and J shed 3 bases, with 19 bases lying between them. The CDR3 region is CASMPIFTGSYNEQFF. The CDR3 region has the DNA TGTGCCAGCATGCCAATATTTACGGGAAGCTACAATGAGCAGTTCTTC.

The chain joins TRBV4-2 to TRBJ1-2; tentatively, D is TRBD1 (6 bases). CDR3 length: 13 amino acids. Germline CDR1 LGHNA, CDR2 YNFKEQ. The V end was cut by 5 bases, the J end by 2 bases, with 9 bases between. The chain's CDR3 is CASSRGQNYGYTF. CDR3 DNA: TGTGCCAGCAGCAGGGGACAAAACTATGGCTACACCTTC.

V and J are TRBV20-1 and TRBJ2-1; TRBD1 or TRBD2 may be the D gene (5 bases each). This CDR3 region has 14 residues. The germline V gene has CDR1 DFQATT and CDR2 SNEGSKA (reference sequence). Trimming removed 3 bases from V and 6 bases from J, with 15 bases in between. The CDR3 loop is CSARGRQLPNEQFF. The CDR3 bases are TGCAGTGCTAGGGGGAGACAGCTCCCCAATGAGCAGTTCTTC.

The table lists this clonotype with a few counts. The chain is built from TRBV10-3 and TRBJ2-7, with 7 bases identical to TRBD1. The CDR3 totals 15 residues. Germline loops: CDR1 ENHRY, CDR2 SYGVKD. Trimming removed 3 bases from V and 1 base from J; junction bases left unmatched: 6. CDR3 amino acids: CAISEQPGQSYEQYF. In nucleotides, the CDR3 is TGTGCCATCAGTGAACAACCGGGACAGTCCTACGAGCAGTACTTC.

The rearrangement joins TRBV20-1 to TRBJ2-5, with D uncertain. Per germline, CDR1 DFQATT and CDR2 SNEGSKA (reference sequence). Trimming took 6 bases from V and 5 from J, leaving 19 bases between them. The CDR3 sequence is 14 residues long. The DNA of the CDR3 is TGCAGTGCCCCCAAGGGCTGGTCTGGGGAGACCCAGTACTTC. Translation gives CSAPKGWSGETQYF.

The sample holds many counts of this clonotype. The chain employs TRBV12-3 or TRBV12-4 and TRBJ2-2; tentatively, D is TRBD2 (5 bases). The germline V and J ends were trimmed by 1 base and 5 bases, with 8 bases remaining between them. This CDR3 contains 14 residues. The CDR3 DNA follows: TGTGCCAGCAGTTTAGGACCGGGAACCGGGGAGCTGTTTTTT. Amino acid sequence: CASSLGPGTGELFF.

V is TRBV10-1 and J is TRBJ2-7; 13 nucleotides agree with TRBD2. V shed 4 bases and J 5 bases; nucleotides not matched to a gene: 2. Per the germline V gene, CDR1 is WNHNN and CDR2 is SYGVQD (reference sequence). This CDR3 comprises 14 residues. In DNA form, the CDR3 reads TGCGCCAGCAGTGTGGGGACTAGCGGGAACGAGCAGTACTTC. Encoded protein: CASSVGTSGNEQYF.

This clonotype has at least ten counts. The chain has TRBV6-2 or TRBV6-3 and TRBJ2-1, with TRBD2 matching 10 bases. The CDR3 contains 17 residues. Losses at the gene ends were 5 bases for V and 5 bases for J; bases not matched to a gene: 12. Germline assignment: CDR1 MNHEY and CDR2 SVGEGT. CDR3 loop: CASSPPPTSGDNNEQFF. Written as DNA, the CDR3 is TGTGCCAGCAGTCCCCCGCCTACTAGCGGGGATAACAATGAGCAGTTCTTC.

This clonotype was recorded a few times. This sequence joins TRBV7-9 and TRBJ2-1; D is ambiguous. Per the germline V gene, CDR1 is SEHNR and CDR2 is FQNEAQ (reference sequence). V lost 4 bases and J lost 10, with 5 bases in between. This CDR3 contains 10 residues. CDR3 residues: CASSSREQFF. The CDR3, as DNA: TGTGCCAGCAGCTCAAGGGAGCAGTTCTTC.

J is TRBJ2-1 and V is TRBV18, with D perhaps TRBD1 (6 bases). The CDR3 length is 13 residues. Germline loops: CDR1 KGHSH, CDR2 LQKENI. V lost 3 bases to trimming and J lost 4 bases, with 7 bases between them. The CDR3 sequence: CASSPDRYNEQFF. The DNA of the CDR3 is TGTGCCAGCTCACCGGACAGATACAATGAGCAGTTCTTC.

V is TRBV6-5 and J is TRBJ2-3, with 8 bases fitting TRBD1. The germline V gene encodes CDR1 MNHEY and CDR2 SVGAGI. The CDR3 is 14 residues long. With 2 bases clipped from V and 4 bases from J, the junction kept 2 bases outside the gene matches. In DNA, the CDR3 is TGTGCCAGCAGTTACAGGACAGGGTCAGATACGCAGTATTTT. Amino acids: CASSYRTGSDTQYF.